Reported below is one TCR beta chain. Its antigen is currently unknown. TCRdb keeps only in-frame clones here, not all; method: immunoSEQ multiplex PCR. This table holds some 60,000 clones, 80% to 90% found once. At cycle 4 day 1, cycle 7 day 1, and baseline, blood was sampled. These data are taken from a study of OX40 agonist ivuxolimab in advanced cancers. Overall study context: Males comprised roughly four fifths of the group, whose mean age was approximately 61 years (range 23 to 79).

Notes on the study in general: Determination of antigen specificity was not performed for the expanded peripheral T cells.

Trimming cost V 6 bases and J 0 bases, with 10 bases left between them. CDR1 is ENHRY and CDR2 is SYGVKD in the germline V gene. This CDR3 is built from 14 residues. The sequenced sample was CD4+ or CD8+ T cells sorted from blood, obtained in a trial of the OX40 agonist ivuxolimab. The TCR comes from an adult with an advanced solid tumor such as melanoma, head and neck, liver or kidney cancer. The gene calls are TRBV10-3 and TRBJ2-3; D call uncertain. The chain's CDR3 is CAISSVTSTDTQYF. The CDR3 DNA reads as TGTGCCATCAGCTCCGTAACTAGCACAGATACGCAGTATTTT.